The clone carrying this T cell receptor beta chain has ten or more counts. Its specificity is unknown. This entry is derived from a study of molecular identifiers for immune sequencing clone quantification. Points from the study as a whole: Clones that exceeded 20 RNA copies held over 99% of effector molecules, yet under 1% in naive cells. The study reportedly detected spiked Jurkat TCR RNA from one cell among one million naive cells.

The germline V gene has CDR1 MNHNS and CDR2 SASEGT. V gave up 2 bases and J gave up 5 bases, with 16 bases separating them. The CDR3 spans 15 residues. Previously published methods and listed TCR primers were used for the bulk TCR libraries. One entry per CDR3 protein, called by TCRdb with MiXCR from the PCR reads. The sample carries about 320,000 distinct CDR3 sequences, about 22% recorded once. The TCR originated in a human donor in good health. Some libraries in this study had Jurkat cell RNA spiked in. The sample consisted of naive CD8+ T cells from blood, with Jurkat cell RNA spiked in. The subset: FACS-sorted CD8+CD4-CCR7+CD45RA+ naive T cells. V gene TRBV6-1 combines with J gene TRBJ2-7, with TRBD2 as a possible D gene (6 bases). The CDR3 loop is CASSEWEAPRNEQYF. The DNA for the CDR3 is TGTGCCAGCAGTGAATGGGAGGCCCCTAGAAACGAGCAGTACTTC.